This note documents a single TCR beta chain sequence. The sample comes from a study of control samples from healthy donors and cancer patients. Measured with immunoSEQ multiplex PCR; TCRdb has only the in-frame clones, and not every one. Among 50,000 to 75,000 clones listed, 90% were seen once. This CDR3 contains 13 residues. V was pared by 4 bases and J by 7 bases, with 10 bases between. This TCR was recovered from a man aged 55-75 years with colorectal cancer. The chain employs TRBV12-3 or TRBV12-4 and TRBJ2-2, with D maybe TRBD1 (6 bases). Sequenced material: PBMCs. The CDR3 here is CASSYRVGGELFF. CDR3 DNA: TGTGCCAGCAGTTACAGGGTCGGCGGGGAGCTGTTTTTT.